This TCR beta chain was sequenced during a study of lymphopenia after photon versus proton radiotherapy. In regard to this clone: Its target is unknown.

TCRdb keeps only in-frame clones here, not all; method: immunoSEQ multiplex PCR. The sample lists about 68,000 clones, approximately 91% occurring once. The CDR3 has 16 amino acids. CDR1 is SGHAT and CDR2 is FQNNGV in the germline V gene. Trimming left V 1 base short and J 5 bases short, with 12 bases between. Broader study findings: After lymphocyte nadir, photon-treated repertoires showed oligoclonal expansion, especially CD8+ Temra. Authors raise, but do not show, better survival with proton therapy. Post-nadir TCR diversity decline inversely tracked overall survival among those who died. Under photons, naive T cells and diversity fell while effector/memory populations rose.

This clonotype originated in a woman between 65 and 79 years old with pancreatic cancer. The material was peripheral blood, obtained from a patient treated with photon-based radiotherapy. V usage is TRBV11-2 and J usage is TRBJ1-6; D gene uncertain. The CDR3 region has the DNA TGTGCCAGCAGCTTAGTAGCCACCTGGAATAATTCACCCCTCCACTTT. Its translation: CASSLVATWNNSPLHF.